The 5 T cell receptor beta chains below all came from one sample that was sequenced in a study of T-cell reconstitution after alpha-beta-depleted transplantation in children. A library of TCRbeta sequences, prepared with unique molecular identifiers, was generated. TCRdb passed the PCR reads through MiXCR, listing each CDR3 protein once. This repertoire shows about 460,000 distinct CDR3 sequences, approximately 12% found once; its top ten account for 5% to 6%. The sequenced sample was PBMCs from the stem cell graft donor, obtained from the stem cell graft. The receptor source for this set is a human donor who donated a stem cell graft to a child with combined immunodeficiency.

This clonotype showed up just a few times. The rearrangement joins TRBV7-9 to TRBJ1-1; D remains unclear. This CDR3 has 12 residues. The V gene's germline CDR1 is SEHNR and CDR2 FQNEAQ (reference sequence). V was pared by 8 bases and J by 6 bases, with 13 bases between. The CDR3, as DNA: TGTGCCAGCGGGGATGTGGGCGCTGAAGCTTTCTTT. Amino acid sequence: CASGDVGAEAFF.

V usage is TRBV6-5 and J usage is TRBJ2-7; 8 nucleotides align to TRBD1. The CDR3 is made up of 16 amino acids. V gave up 2 bases and J gave up 4 bases; unmatched junction bases: 10. The germline V gene encodes CDR1 MNHEY and CDR2 SVGAGI. CDR3 nucleotides: TGTGCCAGCAGTTACCTAGGACAGGGAGGTTGGTACGAGCAGTACTTC. Residues: CASSYLGQGGWYEQYF.

This clonotype appeared many times. The chain links TRBV5-1 to TRBJ2-1, with 7 bases that match TRBD1. Germline V gene lookup returns CDR1 SGHRS and CDR2 YFSETQ. There are 13 residues in the CDR3. The V segment lost 3 bases and the J segment 6 bases; nucleotides outside the gene matches: 3. The CDR3 is CASSSNRGNEQFF. The DNA of the CDR3 is TGCGCCAGCAGCTCGAACAGGGGCAATGAGCAGTTCTTC.

In its sample, this clonotype was seen many times. This chain uses TRBV9 with TRBJ2-1; no reliable D call. Trimming pared 0 bases from V and 3 bases from J, leaving 4 bases between. Germline values: CDR1 SGDLS, CDR2 YYNGEE. The CDR3 contains 13 residues. CDR3 protein: CASSVGDYNEQFF. CDR3 sequence (DNA): TGTGCCAGCAGCGTAGGGGACTACAATGAGCAGTTCTTC. Variable domain in full (rest from reference TRBV9 and TRBJ2-1): DSGVTQTPKHLITATGQRVTLRCSPRSGDLSVYWYQQSLDQGLQFLIQYYNGEERAKGNILERFSAQQFPDLHSELNLSSLELGDSALYFCASSVGDYNEQFFGPGTRLTVL.

In its sample, this clonotype was seen a few times. The chain carries TRBV6-1 and TRBJ2-1; 7 bases line up with TRBD2. Germline CDR1 reads MNHNS; CDR2 reads SASEGT. Unmatched junction bases numbered 8, after V lost 6 bases and J lost 0 bases. The CDR3 is 16 amino acids. The CDR3 reads CASRGDYLSSYNEQFF. The CDR3, as DNA: TGTGCCAGCAGAGGGGACTACCTAAGCTCCTACAATGAGCAGTTCTTC.